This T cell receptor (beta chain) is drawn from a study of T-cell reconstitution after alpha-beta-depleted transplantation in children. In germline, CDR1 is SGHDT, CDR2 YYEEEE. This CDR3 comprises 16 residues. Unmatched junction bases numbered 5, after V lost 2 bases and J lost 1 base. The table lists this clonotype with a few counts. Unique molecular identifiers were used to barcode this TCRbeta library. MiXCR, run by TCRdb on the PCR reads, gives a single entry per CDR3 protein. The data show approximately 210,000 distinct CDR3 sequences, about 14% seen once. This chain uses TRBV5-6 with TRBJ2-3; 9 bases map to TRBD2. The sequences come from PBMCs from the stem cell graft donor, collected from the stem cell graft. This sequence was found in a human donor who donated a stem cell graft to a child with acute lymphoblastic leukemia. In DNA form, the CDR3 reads TGTGCCAGCAGCTTACTTAGCGGGAGCGGCACAGATACGCAGTATTTT. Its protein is CASSLLSGSGTDTQYF.